This TCR beta chain comes out of a study of T-cell memory formation after mild COVID-19. Study-level information: TCR clusters were mostly donor specific.

About this clonotype: Its specificity is unknown.

V was clipped by 8 bases and J by 1 base, with 6 bases between them. This CDR3 is built from 13 residues. CDR1 MNHEY and CDR2 SVGEGT come from the germline V gene. Employing constant-segment primers, 5'RACE generated TCR alpha and TCR beta cDNA libraries bearing sample barcodes and UMIs. One entry per CDR3 protein, called by TCRdb with MiXCR from the 5' RACE reads. The data hold about 210,000 distinct CDR3 sequences, with 10% to 13% observed a single time. Whole-study results and caveats: The study detected some responding clones in pre-infection memory, suggesting cross-reactive memory joined. Researchers could not confirm that second-wave clones peaking on day 37 targeted SARS-CoV-2.

The sample was PBMCs or a T cell subset sorted from them (not recorded which). This TCR came from a man between 18 and 29 years old who had mild COVID-19 (a few samples of this study predate the infection). Cell type and time point are not known. The chain joins TRBV6-2 or TRBV6-3 to TRBJ2-6; D is undetermined. The DNA of the CDR3 is TGTGCCAGCTATCGGTCTGGGGCCAACGTCCTGACTTTC. This codes for CASYRSGANVLTF.